A selection of T cell receptor beta chains follows, all from one sample in a study of blood T cell repertoires in COVID-19. The protocol was immunoSEQ multiplex PCR, while the TCRdb copy is restricted to in-frame clones and leaves out a portion. The repertoire holds 55,000 to 65,000 clones, with roughly 89% as singletons. Source material: peripheral blood. The receptors stem from a woman aged 55-70 years with COVID-19, enrolled during active disease. Both conserved end residues are part of each CDR3. D genes are given only for firm matches. The size entry is marked missing in some rows and otherwise reads once, few, many or a size class.

>TRBD1|TRBV5-4|-|TRBJ2-3
TGTGCCAGCAGCGTGGACAGGGGGTGGGATACGCAGTATTTT
CASSVDRGWDTQYF
>TRBD1|TRBV4-1|-|TRBJ1-5
TGCGCCAGCAGCCAAGTATTACAGGGGGCTTCCAATCAGCCCCAGCATTTT
CASSQVLQGASNQPQHF
>-|TRBV21-1|-|TRBJ1-5
TGTGCCAGCCCCTCAACAGGTAATATCTTATATAGCAATCAGCCCCAGCATTTT
CASPSTGNILYSNQPQHF
>TRBD2|TRBV19|-|TRBJ2-3
TGTGCCAGTAGCAAGGGACTACGGAGCACAGATACGCAGTATTTT
CASSKGLRSTDTQYF
>-|TRBV27|-|TRBJ2-1
TGTGCCAGCAGTTTAGGCGGGAACCTCAATGAGCAGTTCTTC
CASSLGGNLNEQFF
>TRBD2|TRBV10-3|-|TRBJ2-1
TGTGCCATCAAAGGGACTAGCGGGAGAGACAATGAGCAGTTCTTC
CAIKGTSGRDNEQFF
>-|TRBV19|once|TRBJ2-7
TGTGCCAGTAGTATGGCAGGGTCCTACGAGCAGTACTTC
CASSMAGSYEQYF
>-|TRBV3-1/TRBV3-2|-|TRBJ2-1
TGTGCCAGCAGCCAAATGGAGGGGAAATGGAATGAGCAGTTCTTC
CASSQMEGKWNEQFF
>TRBD1|TRBV28|-|TRBJ1-5
TGTGCCAGCAGTTTGCATACAGGGGCCGTTAAACCCCAGCATTTT
CASSLHTGAVKPQHF
>-|TRBV18|-|TRBJ1-2
TGTGCCAGCTCACCGGACCACGGGACTCTCTATGGCTACACCTTC
CASSPDHGTLYGYTF
>-|TRBV30|-|TRBJ2-3
TGTGCCTGGAGTGCCGGCGGGAGCACAGATACGCAGTATTTT
CAWSAGGSTDTQYF
>TRBD2|TRBV7-8|-|TRBJ2-2
TGTGCCAGCAGCTTAGGGGACTACCTTACCACCGGGGAGCTGTTTTTT
CASSLGDYLTTGELFF
>-|TRBV6-5|-|TRBJ1-3
TGTGCCAGCAGGTCCGGGAGTTCGAGCGGAAACACCATATATTTT
CASRSGSSSGNTIYF
>-|TRBV29-1|-|TRBJ1-3
TGCAGCGTTGAAGATCCCCTGGAGGGGAACACCATATATTTT
CSVEDPLEGNTIYF
>TRBD2|TRBV4-2|once|TRBJ2-1
TGTGCCAGCAGCCAGCGTCCGGGACTAGCGGGGGCCCATGGGAATGAGCAGTTCTTC
CASSQRPGLAGAHGNEQFF
>-|TRBV3-1/TRBV3-2|few|TRBJ2-1
TGTGCCAGCAGCCAAGGGGCGCCTGAGCAGTTCTTC
CASSQGAPEQFF
>-|TRBV9|-|TRBJ1-5
TGTGCCAGCAGCGTAGGCGGGCAGGGCAATCAGCCCCAGCATTTT
CASSVGGQGNQPQHF
>TRBD1|TRBV4-3|few|TRBJ1-4
TGCGCCAGCAGCCAAAGGTACTATGGGACAGGGAGTGCAACTAATGAAAAACTGTTTTTT
CASSQRYYGTGSATNEKLFF
>-|TRBV7-9|-|TRBJ2-5
TGTGCCAGCAGCTTAGGACAGCCCGGGGAGACCCAGTACTTC
CASSLGQPGETQYF
>-|TRBV3-1/TRBV3-2|once|TRBJ1-5
TGTGCCAGCAGCCAAGATCTGAGGCAGCCCCAGCATTTT
CASSQDLRQPQHF
>TRBD1|TRBV7-2|-|TRBJ1-2
TGTGCCAGCAGTTTCGGGACAGGGTCGACCTATGGCTACACCTTC
CASSFGTGSTYGYTF
>TRBD2|TRBV27|-|TRBJ2-7
TGTGCCAGCAGTTCCGGGACTAGCGTCTACGAGCAGTACTTC
CASSSGTSVYEQYF